The rows below give T cell receptor beta chains drawn from one sample of a study of CD8 T cells in Susac syndrome. TCRdb re-called the immunoSEQ multiplex PCR reads with MiXCR, one entry per CDR3 protein. The sample consists of roughly 80,000 distinct CDR3 sequences, roughly 91% of them appearing once. The sample was CD4+ T cells from PBMCs. The receptor set was obtained from a human donor with Susac syndrome. Each CDR3 is given with its conserved first and last residue. A D gene is named only where the DNA matches it firmly. Where a row states a size, it is once, few, many or the class of an expanded clone; other rows omit it.

J	D	size	V	CDR3	DNA
TRBJ1-1	.	.	TRBV10-3	CAIRYTAMNTEAFF	TGTGCCATCAGGTACACAGCGATGAACACTGAAGCTTTCTTT
TRBJ2-7	.	.	TRBV7-2	CASSSRVYYEQYF	TGTGCCAGCAGCTCCCGGGTCTACTACGAGCAGTACTTC
TRBJ2-7	.	.	TRBV2	CASSGAADAKRTYEQYF	TGTGCCAGCAGTGGGGCCGCGGATGCAAAGCGGACCTACGAGCAGTACTTC
TRBJ2-7	TRBD1	.	TRBV12-3/TRBV12-4	CASNLRGGRHEQYF	TGTGCCAGCAACCTCCGAGGGGGCAGGCACGAGCAGTACTTC
TRBJ2-7	TRBD2	once	TRBV20-1	CSAPGLAGDEQYF	TGCAGTGCTCCGGGACTAGCGGGAGACGAGCAGTACTTC
TRBJ2-4	TRBD1	once	TRBV29-1	CSVQGASKNIQYF	TGCAGCGTCCAGGGGGCATCCAAAAACATTCAGTACTTC
TRBJ2-1	.	.	TRBV7-2	CASTLGTWEQFF	TGTGCCAGCACCTTGGGCACATGGGAGCAGTTCTTC
TRBJ2-1	TRBD2	.	TRBV6-5	CASSSRLAEAYNEQFF	TGTGCCAGCAGTTCGCGACTAGCGGAGGCCTACAATGAGCAGTTCTTC
TRBJ2-2	.	.	TRBV9	CASSGRMNTGELFF	TGTGCCAGCAGCGGGCGTATGAACACCGGGGAGCTGTTTTTT
TRBJ1-1	.	.	TRBV25-1	CASRPEAFF	TGTGCCAGCCGACCTGAAGCTTTCTTT
TRBJ2-1	.	.	TRBV15	CATAWTLGYNEQFF	TGTGCCACCGCCTGGACGCTGGGTTACAATGAGCAGTTCTTC
TRBJ2-5	.	.	TRBV28	CASSLVGRGTQYF	TGTGCCAGCAGTTTGGTCGGGAGAGGGACCCAGTACTTC
TRBJ2-7	.	.	TRBV7-2	CASSLDFYEQYF	TGTGCCAGCAGCTTAGACTTCTACGAGCAGTACTTC
TRBJ2-7	TRBD2	.	TRBV7-8	CASSLRGDPNYEQYF	TGTGCCAGCAGCTTACGGGGGGACCCAAACTACGAGCAGTACTTC
TRBJ1-2	.	.	TRBV5-1	CASSLTGPHGYTF	TGCGCCAGCAGCTTGACGGGGCCTCATGGCTACACCTTC
TRBJ1-2	.	.	TRBV20-1	CSAPANYGYTF	TGCAGTGCTCCGGCTAACTATGGCTACACCTTC
TRBJ1-4	.	.	TRBV6-1	CASSEPGAVEKLFF	TGTGCCAGCAGTGAGCCCGGGGCGGTGGAAAAACTGTTTTTT
TRBJ2-7	.	.	TRBV6-5	CASTLLSGTGALEQYF	TGTGCCAGCACCTTACTGTCCGGTACGGGGGCCCTCGAGCAGTACTTC
TRBJ1-4	.	.	TRBV19	CAVGLQGANEKLFF	TGTGCCGTGGGCTTACAGGGAGCTAATGAAAAACTGTTTTTT
TRBJ2-4	TRBD1	.	TRBV2	CATFTTGWAKNIQYF	TGTGCCACCTTTACGACAGGGTGGGCCAAAAACATTCAGTACTTC
TRBJ1-2	.	.	TRBV7-2	CASSPGRESGYTF	TGTGCCAGCAGTCCCGGGAGGGAGAGTGGCTACACCTTC
TRBJ2-5	.	.	TRBV3-1	CASSQEPQTQYF	TGTGCCAGCAGCCAAGAACCTCAAACCCAGTACTTC
TRBJ1-2	.	.	TRBV7-2	CASSQTNYGYTF	TGTGCCAGCAGCCAAACTAACTATGGCTACACCTTC
TRBJ2-1	.	.	TRBV24-1	CATSDGADNEQFF	TGTGCCACCAGTGATGGGGCGGACAATGAGCAGTTCTTC
TRBJ2-2	.	.	TRBV24-1	CATSDNRLNTGELFF	TGTGCCACCAGTGATAACCGACTTAACACCGGGGAGCTGTTTTTT
TRBJ2-7	.	.	TRBV7-2	CASSLAFMNYEQYF	TGTGCCAGCAGCTTAGCTTTTATGAACTACGAGCAGTACTTC
TRBJ2-7	.	.	TRBV7-2	CASSLAPDRFYEQYF	TGTGCCAGCAGCTTAGCTCCGGACAGATTCTACGAGCAGTACTTC
TRBJ2-3	TRBD1	.	TRBV6-1	CASSKGQGSTDTQYF	TGTGCCAGCAGTAAGGGACAGGGTAGCACAGATACGCAGTATTTT
TRBJ2-3	TRBD2	.	TRBV3-1	CASSQADLAGTTDTQYF	TGTGCCAGCAGCCAAGCTGATCTAGCGGGGACTACAGATACGCAGTATTTT
TRBJ2-7	TRBD2	.	TRBV4-3	CASSRTLSGSIDEQYF	TGCGCCAGCAGCCGTACGCTCAGCGGGAGTATCGACGAGCAGTACTTC
TRBJ2-5	.	.	TRBV9	CASSEFLDVETQYF	TGTGCCAGCAGCGAGTTTCTGGACGTGGAGACCCAGTACTTC
TRBJ2-2	TRBD1	.	TRBV19	CASSWTGWQGGELFF	TGTGCCAGTAGTTGGACAGGTTGGCAAGGCGGGGAGCTGTTTTTT
TRBJ1-3	.	.	TRBV7-2	CASSFGGFLGNTIYF	TGTGCCAGCAGCTTCGGGGGGTTCCTTGGAAACACCATATATTTT
TRBJ1-2	.	.	TRBV12-5	CASGLNNYGYTF	TGTGCTAGTGGTTTGAACAACTATGGCTACACCTTC
TRBJ2-7	.	.	TRBV15	CATSRPGADYYEQYF	TGTGCCACCAGCAGGCCGGGGGCCGACTACTACGAGCAGTACTTC
TRBJ1-1	.	.	TRBV4-3	CASSQDAGVRTEAFF	TGCGCCAGCAGCCAAGATGCAGGGGTTCGTACTGAAGCTTTCTTT
TRBJ2-7	TRBD2	.	TRBV6-6	CASSSLTSGSPYEQYF	TGTGCCAGCAGTAGCCTTACTAGCGGGAGTCCCTACGAGCAGTACTTC
TRBJ1-5	.	.	TRBV2	CASRATFLLRANQPQHF	TGTGCCAGCAGGGCGACCTTTCTACTCCGGGCCAATCAGCCCCAGCATTTT
TRBJ2-7	.	.	TRBV6-5	CASSFLQAHLYEQYF	TGTGCCAGCAGTTTCCTACAGGCCCACCTCTACGAGCAGTACTTC
TRBJ2-2	TRBD2	.	TRBV7-3	CASSRTTSGVNTGELFF	TGTGCCAGCAGCAGGACGACTAGCGGGGTAAACACCGGGGAGCTGTTTTTT
TRBJ1-1	TRBD1	once	TRBV2	CASSGQGLTEAFF	TGTGCCAGCAGTGGACAGGGTCTGACTGAAGCTTTCTTT
TRBJ1-1	.	.	TRBV20-1	CSALGVDIVNTEAFF	TGCAGTGCCTTAGGGGTCGACATCGTGAACACTGAAGCTTTCTTT
TRBJ2-1	TRBD2	.	TRBV20-1	CSADGLAGDGEQFF	TGCAGTGCCGACGGACTAGCGGGAGATGGTGAGCAGTTCTTC
TRBJ2-2	.	.	TRBV4-1	CASSPDSGIRRFGELFF	TGCGCCAGCAGCCCCGATAGCGGTATTCGACGGTTCGGGGAGCTGTTTTTT
TRBJ1-1	.	.	TRBV20-1	CSARGSGNTEAFF	TGCAGTGCTAGAGGGTCAGGGAACACTGAAGCTTTCTTT
TRBJ2-2	.	.	TRBV7-8	CASSLELAVNTGELFF	TGTGCCAGCAGCTTAGAACTTGCAGTGAACACCGGGGAGCTGTTTTTT
TRBJ2-2	.	once	TRBV2	CASSGQAGSGELFF	TGTGCCAGCAGTGGACAGGCAGGGTCCGGGGAGCTGTTTTTT
TRBJ2-3	TRBD2	.	TRBV6-1	CASRGLTSGRADTQYF	TGTGCCAGCCGGGGCTTGACTAGCGGGAGAGCAGATACGCAGTATTTT
TRBJ2-6	.	once	TRBV4-3	CASSQARDGANVLTF	TGCGCCAGCAGCCAAGCGAGGGATGGGGCCAACGTCCTGACTTTC
TRBJ2-6	.	.	TRBV28	CASSLRRSGANVLTF	TGTGCCAGCAGTTTAAGGCGCTCTGGGGCCAACGTCCTGACTTTC
TRBJ2-1	TRBD1	.	TRBV10-3	CAIKEPGQGADEQFF	TGTGCCATCAAGGAACCGGGACAGGGGGCGGATGAGCAGTTCTTC
TRBJ2-2	.	.	TRBV20-1	CSASEAGELFF	TGCAGTGCTAGCGAGGCCGGGGAGCTGTTTTTT
TRBJ2-7	.	once	TRBV18	CASSPGLSQYEQYF	TGTGCCAGCTCCCCTGGACTGAGCCAATACGAGCAGTACTTC
TRBJ2-7	TRBD2	once	TRBV2	CASRVPLRGRTSYEQYF	TGTGCCAGCAGGGTCCCTCTGCGCGGGAGGACCTCCTACGAGCAGTACTTC
TRBJ2-7	.	.	TRBV18	CASSPPRSGSLSYEQYF	TGTGCCAGCTCACCACCGCGATCCGGAAGCCTATCCTACGAGCAGTACTTC